A single T cell receptor (beta chain) is shown here with its context. Its antigen is currently unknown. This CDR3 comprises 16 residues. Per germline, CDR1 LNHDA and CDR2 SQIVND (reference sequence). J gave up 6 bases and V 4 bases, and 14 bases lay outside the gene matches. The sample is drawn from a study of T cell responses to AZD1222 COVID-19 vaccine. Using immunoSEQ multiplex PCR, the repertoire was profiled, and TCRdb retains in-frame clones only, with some absent. The sample consists of about 140,000 clones, 80% to 95% of them appearing once. Overall study findings and caveats: It was only a handful of AZD1222 recipients who were seropositive at baseline.

V is TRBV19 and J is TRBJ2-7; TRBD2 matches at 8 bases. This clonotype was sampled from an adult in good health. The sequencing here drew on peripheral blood, taken on day 0 of AZD1222 vaccination. CDR3 sequence reads: CASSTPVLAGFREQYF. CDR3 sequence (DNA): TGTGCCAGTAGTACCCCGGTATTAGCGGGGTTCCGCGAGCAGTACTTC.